This T cell receptor beta chain was captured in a study of CD8 T cells in Susac syndrome. A quantity of about 0.5 to 1 ug RNA underwent reverse transcription using random hexamers. The CDR3 of TCR beta was amplified by immunoSEQ multiplex PCR across 54 Vbeta and 13 Jbeta. TCRdb re-derived calls from the immunoSEQ multiplex PCR reads in MiXCR, one entry per CDR3 protein. The repertoire consists of roughly 120,000 distinct CDR3 sequences, with roughly 93% occurring once and the leading ten covering roughly 0.31%. CD8+ and CD4+ T cells taken from blood had their TCR beta sequenced. While CD8+ and CD4+ T cells were isolated negatively, TEMRA cells were enriched by FACS. V shed 6 bases and J 0 bases; nucleotides not matched to a gene: 8. CDR1 and CDR2 from the germline V gene are SEHNR and FQNEAQ (reference sequence). The CDR3 covers 16 residues.

This chain uses TRBV7-9 with TRBJ2-1, with 7 nucleotides matching TRBD1. Sample: CD8+ T cells from PBMCs. The origin of this receptor is a human donor with multiple sclerosis. CDR3 in DNA: TGTGCCAGCAGTCCCCAGGGGGTTAGCTCCTACAATGAGCAGTTCTTC. Its protein product is CASSPQGVSSYNEQFF.